The 6 T cell receptor beta chains in this list originate from one sample, sequenced in a study of cytomegalovirus exposure and HLA in healthy donors. The PCR was carried out with 60 Vbeta primers and 13 Jbeta primers. Some clones are missing from TCRdb's copy, which holds only in-frame ones; the method was immunoSEQ multiplex PCR. The sample lists over 150,000 clones; around 76% were seen once. Sequenced sample: PBMCs. These receptors originate from a man between 60 and 70 years old in good health and CMV-seronegative.

This clone was seen a few times. The chain couples TRBV28 to TRBJ1-2; maybe TRBD1 (5 bases). The CDR3 is 17 residues long. V was shortened by 5 bases and J by 1 base, with 20 bases between the two germline ends. CDR1 is MDHEN and CDR2 is SYDVKM in the germline V gene. The CDR3 sequence: CASSPTGGGRDNYGYTF. CDR3 DNA: TGTGCCAGCAGTCCCACCGGGGGGGGGAGGGATAACTATGGCTACACCTTC.

The chain employs TRBV5-8 and TRBJ2-3, with TRBD2 identical over 7 bases. Germline CDR1 and CDR2: SGHTS and YDEGEE. V dropped 6 bases and J dropped 5; count of bases not matched to a gene: 15. The CDR3 has 16 amino acids. The CDR3 coding sequence is TGTGCCAGCACTGTAAACCTCCCAATAGCGGGAGATACGCAGTATTTT. As protein: CASTVNLPIAGDTQYF.

This clone was detected only a few times. The chain is built from TRBV28 and TRBJ2-7; tentative D call: TRBD1 (8 bases). CDR1 and CDR2 from the germline V gene are MDHEN and SYDVKM. The V end lost 8 bases, the J end lost 5 bases, and 25 bases lay between the germline ends. This CDR3 region has 16 residues. The CDR3 loop reads CASRTPGRTGIHEQYF. Written as DNA, the CDR3 is TGTGCCAGCCGCACTCCCGGGAGGACAGGGATCCACGAGCAGTACTTC. Drawing the rest from reference TRBV28 and TRBJ2-7, the complete variable domain is DVKVTQSSRYLVKRTGEKVFLECVQDMDHENMFWYRQDPGLGLRLIYFSYDVKMKEKGDIPEGYSVSREKKERFSLILESASTNQTSMYLCASRTPGRTGIHEQYFGPGTRLTVT.

The CDR3 loop reads CASTINGLAGGRQYF. As DNA, the CDR3 is TGTGCCAGCACCATAAACGGTCTAGCGGGGGGGAGGCAGTACTTC. The V gene is TRBV27, the J gene TRBJ2-7; 12 nucleotides match TRBD2. Germline CDR1 is MNHEY and CDR2 is SMNVEV (reference sequence). J gave up 9 bases and V 7 bases, and 13 bases lay outside the gene matches. This CDR3 contains 15 residues.

As to this clone: At one end, the junction sequence differs from germline, possibly due to a read error. Other DNA variants within this sample encode the same CDR3. This chain joins TRBV7-9 and TRBJ2-1; 7 bases agree with TRBD2. The CDR3 runs to 14 residues. Germline assignment: CDR1 SEHNR and CDR2 FQNEAQ (reference sequence). CDR3 sequence reads: CASSLAAGAVEQFF. Here the CDR3 DNA reads TGTGCTAGCAGCTTAGCGGCGGGAGCGGTTGAGCAGTTCTTC.

The CDR3 sequence: CAIEQGARYGYTF. Written as DNA, the CDR3 is TGTGCCATCGAACAGGGGGCGAGGTATGGCTACACCTTC. This rearrangement joins TRBV6-6 to TRBJ1-2; the match to TRBD1 covers 9 bases. Germline V gives CDR1 MNHNY, CDR2 SVGAGI (reference sequence). V shed 10 bases, J shed 5 bases, and the junction held 8 bases outside the gene matches. The CDR3 runs 13 residues.